This T cell receptor (beta chain) was recovered during a study of T cells expressing NK-cell markers. Study-level information: Sorted CD3+CD56+NKG2C+, CD3+CD56+NKG2C- and CD3+CD56-NKG2C+ T cells supplied TCR beta repertoires.

This CDR3 contains 15 residues. The germline V gene encodes CDR1 SEHNR and CDR2 FQNEAQ (reference sequence). Study findings and constraints: Nothing established the HCMV specificity of expanded NKG2C+ T cell clones.

About this clonotype itself: Its antigen is still unknown.

Scientists made TCR beta cDNA using 5'RACE template switching with UMIs. TCRdb processed the 5' RACE reads again and assigns one entry to each CDR3 protein, with no DNA. The sample's table shows 250,000 or so distinct CDR3 sequences. The genes are TRBV7-9 and TRBJ2-3. The receptor's source is a woman aged 18-69 years in good health. What was sequenced was blood T cells: a sorted CD56 or NKG2C T cell subset, CD4+ or CD8+ T cells, or bulk PBMC T cells (not recorded which). The CDR3 spells CASSQLQAFTDTQYF.